The TCR beta chain under discussion was sequenced for a study of CD8 T cells in ankylosing spondylitis (dated by TCRdb to the late 2010s). In the study overall: T cell receptor beta repertoires were profiled in healthy donors and ankylosing spondylitis patients so that disease-linked TCR variants could be found. The whole study cohort included 108 healthy donors and over 20 ankylosing spondylitis patients. Samples of peripheral blood were taken, and for ankylosing spondylitis patients, synovial fluid was collected as well.

This clonotype was counted only a few times. Its target antigen remains unknown. One base away there is no much larger clone; base qualities are not given. What the work shows at the level of the full study, not this receptor alone: In peripheral blood, the disease-linked clones were found at relatively low frequencies and had a CD8+ phenotype. Blood from ankylosing spondylitis patients appeared to be characterized by a TCR beta motif made up of under ten highly homologous amino acid variants. According to the report, matched synovial fluid samples from ankylosing spondylitis patients were significantly enriched for the disease-linked clones. Some TCR beta motif variants had previously been reported in synovial fluid and blood of reactive arthritis patients, which suggested common disease-initiation mechanisms.

The reads were generated on an Illumina HiSeq 2500. Quantitative 5'-RACE with molecular barcodes was the method used to prepare the TCR beta libraries. The study's own analysis went as follows. A new computational method based on a probabilistic model of VDJ rearrangement was used to identify disease-linked TCR variants. In TCRdb, the public reads were trimmed at Q25 with fastp and aligned with MiXCR, with productive beta chains retained. Rows with a matching CDR3 protein are joined into one entry that keeps the most common DNA and genes. TCRdb, rather than the study authors, made the V and J calls. The sample has roughly 150,000 distinct CDR3 sequences on record, around a tenth of them singletons. The ten largest make up roughly 15% of the sample. For this chain, trimming is 3 bases at the V end and 1 base at the J end, and the number of junction bases without a gene match is 2. Its CDR3 holds 14 amino acids, cysteine through phenylalanine. Only the CDR3 DNA stays, 42 bases, in frame from base 1. As encoded in the germline V gene, CDR1 is ENHRY while CDR2 is SYGVKD.

The material sequenced was blood, either unsorted or a sorted T cell fraction (not recorded which). This sequence originates from a female donor with ankylosing spondylitis or in good health (not recorded which). The chain uses TRBV10-3 and TRBJ1-1, and TRBD1 matches 7 of the central bases. The DNA reads TGTGCCATCAGTGAAGGGGGCCGGAACACTGAAGCTTTCTTT. It is translated as CAISEGGRNTEAFF.